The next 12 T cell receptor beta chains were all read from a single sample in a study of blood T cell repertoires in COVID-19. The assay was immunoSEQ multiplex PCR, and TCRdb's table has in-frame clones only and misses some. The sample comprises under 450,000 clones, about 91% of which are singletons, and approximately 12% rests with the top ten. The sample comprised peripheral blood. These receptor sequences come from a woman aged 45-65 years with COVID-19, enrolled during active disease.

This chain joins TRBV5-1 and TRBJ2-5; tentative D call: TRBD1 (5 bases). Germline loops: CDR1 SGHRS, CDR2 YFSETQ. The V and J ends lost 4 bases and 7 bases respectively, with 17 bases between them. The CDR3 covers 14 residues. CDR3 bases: TGCGCCAGCAGCCCCCCGGACACGGCTGGGACCCAGTACTTC. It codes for CASSPPDTAGTQYF.

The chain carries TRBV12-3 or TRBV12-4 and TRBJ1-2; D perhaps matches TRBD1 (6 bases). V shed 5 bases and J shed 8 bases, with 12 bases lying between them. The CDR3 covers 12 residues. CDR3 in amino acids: CASSPQGRGYTF. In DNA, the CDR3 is TGTGCCAGCAGTCCTCAGGGGAGAGGCTACACCTTC.

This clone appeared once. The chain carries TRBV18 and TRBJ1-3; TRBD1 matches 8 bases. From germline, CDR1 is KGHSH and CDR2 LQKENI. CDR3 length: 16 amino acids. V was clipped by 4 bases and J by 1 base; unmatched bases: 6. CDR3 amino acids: CASSRGTGGSGNTIYF. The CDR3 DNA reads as TGTGCCAGCTCACGGGGGACAGGAGGGTCTGGAAACACCATATATTTT.

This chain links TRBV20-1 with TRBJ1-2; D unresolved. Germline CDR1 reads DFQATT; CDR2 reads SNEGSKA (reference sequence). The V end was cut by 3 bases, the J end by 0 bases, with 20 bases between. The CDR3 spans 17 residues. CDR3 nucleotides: TGCAGTGCTAGTGAGGGTGGCGGACTCGCTGCTAACTATGGCTACACCTTC. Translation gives CSASEGGGLAANYGYTF.

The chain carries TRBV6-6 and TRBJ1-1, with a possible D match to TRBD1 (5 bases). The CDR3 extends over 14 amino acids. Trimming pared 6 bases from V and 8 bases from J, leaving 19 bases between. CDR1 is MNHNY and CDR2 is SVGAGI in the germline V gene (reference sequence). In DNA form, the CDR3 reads TGTGCCAGCAGCAGATATGACAGAAAGGCGGAAGCTTTCTTT. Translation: CASSRYDRKAEAFF.

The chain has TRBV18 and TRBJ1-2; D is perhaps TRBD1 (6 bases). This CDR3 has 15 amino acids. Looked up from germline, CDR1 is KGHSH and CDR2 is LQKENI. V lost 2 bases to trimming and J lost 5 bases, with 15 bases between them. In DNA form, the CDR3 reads TGTGCCAGCTCACCAAGGACAGAATCGAAGTATGGCTACACCTTC. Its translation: CASSPRTESKYGYTF.

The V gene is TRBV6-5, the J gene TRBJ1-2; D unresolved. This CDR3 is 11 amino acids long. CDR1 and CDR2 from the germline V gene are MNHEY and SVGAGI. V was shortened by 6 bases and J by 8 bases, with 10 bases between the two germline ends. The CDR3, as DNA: TGTGCCAGCAGGGTGGGAGACGGCTACACCTTC. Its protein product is CASRVGDGYTF.

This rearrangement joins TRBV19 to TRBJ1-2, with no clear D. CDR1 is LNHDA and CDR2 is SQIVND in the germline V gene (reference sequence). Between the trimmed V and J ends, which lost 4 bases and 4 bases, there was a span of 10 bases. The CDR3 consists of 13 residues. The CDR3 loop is CASSRAELYGYTF. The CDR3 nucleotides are TGTGCCAGTAGTAGGGCCGAGCTCTATGGCTACACCTTC.

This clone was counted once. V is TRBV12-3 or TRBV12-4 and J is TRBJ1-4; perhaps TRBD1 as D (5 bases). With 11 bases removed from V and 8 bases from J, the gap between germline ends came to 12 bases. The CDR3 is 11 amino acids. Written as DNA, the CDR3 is TGTGCCGGTGAAGGACAAGAAAAACTGTTTTTT. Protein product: CAGEGQEKLFF.

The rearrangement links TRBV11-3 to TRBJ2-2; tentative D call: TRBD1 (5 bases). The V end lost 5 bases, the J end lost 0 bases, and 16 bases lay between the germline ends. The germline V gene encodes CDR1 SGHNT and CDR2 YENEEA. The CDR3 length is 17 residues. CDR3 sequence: CASSPGLTVPNTGELFF. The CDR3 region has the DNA TGTGCCAGCAGCCCAGGGTTGACAGTCCCGAACACCGGGGAGCTGTTTTTT. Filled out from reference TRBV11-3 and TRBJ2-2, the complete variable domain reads EAGVVQSPRYKIIEKKQPVAFWCNPISGHNTLYWYLQNLGQGPELLIRYENEEAVDDSQLPKDRFSAERLKGVDSTLKIQPAELGDSAVYLCASSPGLTVPNTGELFFGEGSRLTVL.

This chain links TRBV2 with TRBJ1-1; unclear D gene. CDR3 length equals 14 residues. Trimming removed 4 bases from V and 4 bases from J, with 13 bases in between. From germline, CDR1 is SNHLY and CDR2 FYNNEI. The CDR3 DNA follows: TGTGCCAGCAGTGGTGCGAGGGTTGGCACTGAAGCTTTCTTT. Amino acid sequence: CASSGARVGTEAFF.

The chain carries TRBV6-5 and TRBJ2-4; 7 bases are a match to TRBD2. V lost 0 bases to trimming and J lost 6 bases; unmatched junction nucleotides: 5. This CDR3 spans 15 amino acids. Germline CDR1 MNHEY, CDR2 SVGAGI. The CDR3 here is CASSYSWEGLNIQYF. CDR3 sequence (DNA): TGTGCCAGCAGTTACTCGTGGGAGGGTCTAAACATTCAGTACTTC.